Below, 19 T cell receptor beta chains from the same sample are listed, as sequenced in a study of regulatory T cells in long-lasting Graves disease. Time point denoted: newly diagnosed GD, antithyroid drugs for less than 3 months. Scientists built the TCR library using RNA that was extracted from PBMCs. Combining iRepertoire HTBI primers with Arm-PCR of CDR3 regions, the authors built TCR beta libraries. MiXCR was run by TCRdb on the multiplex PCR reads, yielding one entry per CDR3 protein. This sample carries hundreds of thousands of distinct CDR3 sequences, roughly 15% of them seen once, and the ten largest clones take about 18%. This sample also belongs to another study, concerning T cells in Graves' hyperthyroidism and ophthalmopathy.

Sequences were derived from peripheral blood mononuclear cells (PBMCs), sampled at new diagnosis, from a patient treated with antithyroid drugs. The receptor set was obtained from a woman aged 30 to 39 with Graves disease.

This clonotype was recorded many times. The CDR3 is CASSLTPGAEAFF. As DNA, the CDR3 is TGTGCCAGCAGTTTAACCCCCGGAGCTGAAGCTTTCTTT. This chain uses TRBV27 with TRBJ1-1, with no clear D. CDR1 MNHEY and CDR2 SMNVEV come from the germline V gene (reference sequence). V gave up 2 bases and J gave up 6 bases, with 10 bases separating them. This CDR3 has 13 amino acids.

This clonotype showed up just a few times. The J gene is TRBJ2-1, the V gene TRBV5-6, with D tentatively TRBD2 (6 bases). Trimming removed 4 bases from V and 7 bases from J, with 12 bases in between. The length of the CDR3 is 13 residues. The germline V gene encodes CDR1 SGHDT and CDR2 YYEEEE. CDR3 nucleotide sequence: TGTGCCAGCAGCCGGATTGGGGGGAATGAGCAGTTCTTC. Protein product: CASSRIGGNEQFF.

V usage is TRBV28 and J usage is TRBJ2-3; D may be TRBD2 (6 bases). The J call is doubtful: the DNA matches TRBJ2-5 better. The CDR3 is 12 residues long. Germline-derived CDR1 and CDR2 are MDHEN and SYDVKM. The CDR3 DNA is TGTGCCAGCAGTGTAGCGGTAGAGACCCAGTACTTC. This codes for CASSVAVETQYF.

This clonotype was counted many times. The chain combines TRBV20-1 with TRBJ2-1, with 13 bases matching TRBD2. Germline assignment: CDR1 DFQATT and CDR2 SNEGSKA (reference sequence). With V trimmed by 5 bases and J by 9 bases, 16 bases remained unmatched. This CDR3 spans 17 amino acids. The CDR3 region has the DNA TGCAGTGCTCAAACTAGCGGGAGGGGGTTTTGGCATGGTGAGCAGTTCTTC. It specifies CSAQTSGRGFWHGEQFF.

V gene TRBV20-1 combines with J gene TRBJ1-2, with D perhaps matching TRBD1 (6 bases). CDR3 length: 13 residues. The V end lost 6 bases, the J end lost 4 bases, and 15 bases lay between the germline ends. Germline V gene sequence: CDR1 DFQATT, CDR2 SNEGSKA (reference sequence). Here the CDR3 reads CSANGQTLYGYTF. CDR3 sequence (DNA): TGCAGTGCAAACGGACAGACCCTCTATGGCTACACCTTC.

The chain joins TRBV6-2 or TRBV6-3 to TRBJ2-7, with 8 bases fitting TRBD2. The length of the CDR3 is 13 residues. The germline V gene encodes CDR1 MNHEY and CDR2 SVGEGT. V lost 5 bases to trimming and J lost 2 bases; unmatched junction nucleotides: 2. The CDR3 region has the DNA TGTGCCAGCAGTGTTAGCGGGACCTACGAGCAGTACTTC. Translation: CASSVSGTYEQYF.

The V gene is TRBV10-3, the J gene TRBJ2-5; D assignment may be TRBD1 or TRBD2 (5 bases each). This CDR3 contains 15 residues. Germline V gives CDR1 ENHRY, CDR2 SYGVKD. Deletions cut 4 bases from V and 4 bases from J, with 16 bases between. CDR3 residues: CAISGGPNTRETQYF. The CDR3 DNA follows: TGTGCCATCAGTGGGGGACCGAACACTAGAGAGACCCAGTACTTC.

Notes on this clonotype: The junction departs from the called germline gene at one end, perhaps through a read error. CDR3 protein: CVISDFGTSGRGEQYF. The CDR3 DNA sequence: TGTGTCATCAGTGATTTTGGGACTAGCGGGAGGGGCGAGCAGTACTTC. The chain uses TRBV10-3 and TRBJ2-7; TRBD2 agrees at 16 bases. Germline loops: CDR1 ENHRY, CDR2 SYGVKD. The CDR3 length is 16 residues.

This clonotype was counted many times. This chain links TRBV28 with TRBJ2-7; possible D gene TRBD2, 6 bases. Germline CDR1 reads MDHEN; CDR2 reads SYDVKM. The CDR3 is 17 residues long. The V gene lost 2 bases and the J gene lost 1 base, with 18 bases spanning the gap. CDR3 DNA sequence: TGTGCCAGCAGTTTAATTAGCGGATCTTCTAATTCCTACGAGCAGTACTTC. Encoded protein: CASSLISGSSNSYEQYF. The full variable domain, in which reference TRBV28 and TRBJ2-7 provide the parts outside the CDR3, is DVKVTQSSRYLVKRTGEKVFLECVQDMDHENMFWYRQDPGLGLRLIYFSYDVKMKEKGDIPEGYSVSREKKERFSLILESASTNQTSMYLCASSLISGSSNSYEQYFGPGTRLTVT.

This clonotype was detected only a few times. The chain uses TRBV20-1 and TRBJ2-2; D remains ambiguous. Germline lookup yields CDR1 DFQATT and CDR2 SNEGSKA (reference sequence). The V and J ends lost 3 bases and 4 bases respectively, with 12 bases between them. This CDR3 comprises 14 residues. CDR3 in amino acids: CSASRPISTGELFF. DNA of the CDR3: TGCAGTGCTAGTCGCCCCATCAGCACCGGGGAGCTGTTTTTT.

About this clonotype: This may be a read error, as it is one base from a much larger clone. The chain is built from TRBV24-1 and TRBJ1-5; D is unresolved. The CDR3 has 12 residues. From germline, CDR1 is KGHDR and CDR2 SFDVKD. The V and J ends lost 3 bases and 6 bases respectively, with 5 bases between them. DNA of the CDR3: TGTGCCACCAGTGATGGGGTTCAGCCCCAGCATTTT. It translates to CATSDGVQPQHF.

The CDR3 DNA is TGCGCCAGCAGCTCCGGAAGAGGACAGAACACTGAAGCTTTCTTT. Its translation is CASSSGRGQNTEAFF. This chain uses TRBV5-1 with TRBJ1-1, with D possibly being TRBD1 (5 bases). V was shortened by 3 bases and J by 1 base, with 13 bases between the two germline ends. The CDR3 length is 15 residues. Germline V CDR1 and CDR2: SGHRS, YFSETQ.

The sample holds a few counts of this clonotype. The CDR3 coding sequence is TGTGCCAGCGGACCAGCTTCGAACTATGGCTACACCTTC. Translated: CASGPASNYGYTF. The rearrangement joins TRBV12-3 or TRBV12-4 to TRBJ1-2, with unresolved D. The V end lost 8 bases, the J end lost 2 bases, and 12 bases lay between the germline ends. The CDR3 has 13 amino acids.

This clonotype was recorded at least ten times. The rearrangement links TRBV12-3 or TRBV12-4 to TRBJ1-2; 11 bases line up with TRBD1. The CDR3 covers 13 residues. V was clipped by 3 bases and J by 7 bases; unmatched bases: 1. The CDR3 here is CASSLDRGLGYTF. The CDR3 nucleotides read TGTGCCAGCAGTTTGGACAGGGGGCTTGGCTACACCTTC.

The CDR3 DNA reads TGTGCCAGCAGCCTCTCGTCGACGTCGGCTAGCGGCACAGATACGCAGTATTTT. Its protein product is CASSLSSTSASGTDTQYF. The gene calls are TRBV7-8 and TRBJ2-3; a weak D match, TRBD2 (6 bases). The germline CDR1 and CDR2 sequences are SGHVS and FQNEAQ. The CDR3 length is 18 residues. V was clipped by 5 bases and J by 1 base, with 22 bases between them.

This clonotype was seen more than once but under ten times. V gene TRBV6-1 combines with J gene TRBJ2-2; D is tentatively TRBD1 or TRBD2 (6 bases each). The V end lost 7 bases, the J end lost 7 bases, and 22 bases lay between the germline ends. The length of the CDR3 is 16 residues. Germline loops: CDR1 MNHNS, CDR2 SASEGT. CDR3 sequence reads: CASITNGGALGGELFF. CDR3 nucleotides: TGTGCCAGCATAACAAACGGGGGCGCATTGGGCGGGGAGCTGTTTTTT.

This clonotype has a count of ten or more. The CDR3 DNA is TGTGCCAGCAGCTTCAGTATCGGGGGCGATGAGCAGTTCTTC. Protein: CASSFSIGGDEQFF. The gene calls are TRBV5-6 and TRBJ2-1, with D possibly being TRBD1 or TRBD2 (6 bases each). V lost 2 bases, J lost 8 bases, and 14 bases lay in between. Germline V lookup: CDR1 SGHDT, CDR2 YYEEEE. This CDR3 region has 14 residues.

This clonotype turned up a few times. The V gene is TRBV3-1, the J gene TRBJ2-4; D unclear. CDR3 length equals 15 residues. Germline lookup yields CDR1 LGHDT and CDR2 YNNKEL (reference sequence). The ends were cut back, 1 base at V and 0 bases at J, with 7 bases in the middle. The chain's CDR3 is CASSQAIVAKNIQYF. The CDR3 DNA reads TGTGCCAGCAGCCAAGCCATAGTAGCCAAAAACATTCAGTACTTC.

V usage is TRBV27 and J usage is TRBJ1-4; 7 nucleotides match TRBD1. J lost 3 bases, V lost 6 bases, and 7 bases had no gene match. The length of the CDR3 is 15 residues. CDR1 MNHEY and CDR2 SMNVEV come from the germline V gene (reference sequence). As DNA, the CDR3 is TGTGCCAGCAGACCGGACAGGCAATCTAATGAAAAACTGTTTTTT. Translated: CASRPDRQSNEKLFF.